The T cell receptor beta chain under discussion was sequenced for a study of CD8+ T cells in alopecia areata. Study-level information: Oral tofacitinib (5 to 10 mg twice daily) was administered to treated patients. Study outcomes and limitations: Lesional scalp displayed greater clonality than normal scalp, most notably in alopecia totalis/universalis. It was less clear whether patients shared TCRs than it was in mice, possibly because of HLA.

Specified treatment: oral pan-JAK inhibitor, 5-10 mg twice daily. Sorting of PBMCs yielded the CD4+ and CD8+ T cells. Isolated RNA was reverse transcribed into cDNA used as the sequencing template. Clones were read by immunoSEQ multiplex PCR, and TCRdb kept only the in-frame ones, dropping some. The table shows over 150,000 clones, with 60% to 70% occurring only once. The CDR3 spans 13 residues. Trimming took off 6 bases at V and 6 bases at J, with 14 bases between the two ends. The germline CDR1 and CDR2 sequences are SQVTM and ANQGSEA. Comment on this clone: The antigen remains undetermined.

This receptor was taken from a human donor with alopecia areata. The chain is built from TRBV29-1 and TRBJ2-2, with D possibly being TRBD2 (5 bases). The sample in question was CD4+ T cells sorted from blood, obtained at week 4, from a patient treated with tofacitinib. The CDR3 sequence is CSVRRRAAGELFF. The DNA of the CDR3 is TGCAGCGTCCGGAGGCGTGCAGCCGGGGAGCTGTTTTTT.